This T cell receptor (beta chain) was recorded in a study of response to subunit inactivated influenza vaccine listed by TCRdb under 2018. As for the study more broadly: The study used deep quantitative T cell receptor repertoire profiling to track responses to a trivalent subunit inactivated influenza vaccine.

The investigation overall reported the following: The authors suggested that each seasonal influenza vaccination may recruit only a limited number of new T cells.

V loses 6 bases at its end and J loses 3 bases; junction bases beyond the gene matches: 8. The CDR3 goes from the cysteine to the phenylalanine over 16 residues. The kept DNA is CDR3 alone, 48 bases in frame from the first base. Receptor amplification or capture employed RT-PCR. TCRdb lists the instrument as Illumina HiSeq 2500. TCRdb passed the public sequencing reads through fastp at Q25 and MiXCR, retaining productive beta sequences. Rows with one shared CDR3 protein collapse into an entry with the most common genes and DNA. The sample contains 450,000 to 600,000 distinct CDR3 sequences, approximately 15% of them found a single time. The leading ten clones occupy less than 4% of the sample. Comment on this clonotype: Its specific antigen is unknown. It has no much larger one-base neighbor in the sample; base qualities were not kept.

This TCR was recovered from a man aged 50 to 69 who received an inactivated influenza vaccine. Donor details come from another sample of the same person, matched by shared clones. The chain links TRBV12-3 or TRBV12-4 with TRBJ1-5, and 10 bases in between align with TRBD1. Sequencing used CD4+ T cells sorted from PBMCs, obtained 23 months after vaccination. The sequenced DNA is TGTGCCAGCAGGCCGGAGGGGACAGGGGCCAATCAGCCCCAGCATTTT. This yields the protein CASRPEGTGANQPQHF.